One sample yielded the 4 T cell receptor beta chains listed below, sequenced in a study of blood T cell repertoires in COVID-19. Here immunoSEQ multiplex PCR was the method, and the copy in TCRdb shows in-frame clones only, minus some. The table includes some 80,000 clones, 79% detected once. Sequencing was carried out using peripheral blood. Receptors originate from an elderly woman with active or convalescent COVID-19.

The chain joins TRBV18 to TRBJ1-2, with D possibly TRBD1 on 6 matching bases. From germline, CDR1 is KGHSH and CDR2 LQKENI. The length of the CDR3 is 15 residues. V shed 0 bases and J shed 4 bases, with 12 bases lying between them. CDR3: CASSPPSGVGYGYTF. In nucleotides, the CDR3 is TGTGCCAGCTCACCACCGTCAGGGGTCGGCTATGGCTACACCTTC.

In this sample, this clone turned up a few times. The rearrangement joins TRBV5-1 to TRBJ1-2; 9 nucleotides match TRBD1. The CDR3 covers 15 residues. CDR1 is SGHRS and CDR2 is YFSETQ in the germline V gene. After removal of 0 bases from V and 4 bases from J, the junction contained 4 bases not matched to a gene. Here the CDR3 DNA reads TGCGCCAGCAGCTTGGAGGGACAGGGTGGCTATGGCTACACCTTC. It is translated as CASSLEGQGGYGYTF.

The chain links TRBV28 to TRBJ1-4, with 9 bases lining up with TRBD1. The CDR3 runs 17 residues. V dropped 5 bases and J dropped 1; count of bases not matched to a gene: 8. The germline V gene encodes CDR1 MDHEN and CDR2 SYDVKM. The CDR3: CASSPPTGGVTNEKLFF. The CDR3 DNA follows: TGTGCCAGCAGTCCTCCGACAGGGGGAGTAACTAATGAAAAACTGTTTTTT.

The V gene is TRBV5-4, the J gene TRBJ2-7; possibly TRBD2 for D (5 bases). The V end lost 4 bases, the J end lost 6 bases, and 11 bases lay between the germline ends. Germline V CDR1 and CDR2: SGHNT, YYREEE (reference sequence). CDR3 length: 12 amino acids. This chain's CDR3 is CASSAFRGEQYF. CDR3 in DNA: TGTGCCAGCAGCGCATTTCGGGGCGAGCAGTACTTC.